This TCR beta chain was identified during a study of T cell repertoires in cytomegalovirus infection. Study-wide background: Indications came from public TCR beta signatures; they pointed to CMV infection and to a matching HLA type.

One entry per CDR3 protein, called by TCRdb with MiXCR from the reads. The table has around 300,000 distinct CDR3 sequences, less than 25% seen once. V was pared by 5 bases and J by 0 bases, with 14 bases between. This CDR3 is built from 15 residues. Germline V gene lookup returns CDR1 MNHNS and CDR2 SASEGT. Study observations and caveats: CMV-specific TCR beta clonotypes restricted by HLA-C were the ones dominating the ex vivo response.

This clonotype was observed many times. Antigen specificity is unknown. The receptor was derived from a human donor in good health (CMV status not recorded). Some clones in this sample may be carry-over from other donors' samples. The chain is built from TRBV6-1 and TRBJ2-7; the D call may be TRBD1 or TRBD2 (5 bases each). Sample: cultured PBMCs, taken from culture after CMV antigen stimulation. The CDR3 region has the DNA TGTGCCAGCAGTCGCGAGGGGCAGATCTCCTACGAGCAGTACTTC. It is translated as CASSREGQISYEQYF.